These 27 T cell receptor beta chains share one sample of origin, sequenced in a study of T cells in Graves' hyperthyroidism and ophthalmopathy. Amplification of TCR beta CDR3 regions was performed using RNA transcripts as template. HTBI primers were used for first-round RT-PCR of the TCR CDR3. Using its own MiXCR run on the multiplex PCR reads, TCRdb lists one record per CDR3 protein. The data contain 350,000 to 400,000 distinct CDR3 sequences, approximately 15% of them singletons. Material for sequencing was blood. These TCRs come from an older woman with Graves' hyperthyroidism.

The chain carries TRBV6-1 and TRBJ2-7; D unclear. From germline, CDR1 is MNHNS and CDR2 SASEGT. Trimming pared 7 bases from V and 5 bases from J, leaving 18 bases between. The CDR3 consists of 14 residues. DNA for the CDR3: TGTGCCAGCATTCCGGCGGCAGAATCCCACGAGCAGTACTTC. Translating gives CASIPAAESHEQYF.

At least ten counts were recorded for this clonotype. The chain joins TRBV19 to TRBJ1-3; D not resolved. The CDR3 loop spans 15 amino acids. The V and J ends lost 6 bases and 0 bases respectively, with 12 bases between them. CDR1 is LNHDA and CDR2 is SQIVND in the germline V gene (reference sequence). For the CDR3, the DNA is TGTGCCAGTAGAGGTGTGGGGAGCTCTGGAAACACCATATATTTT. Translation: CASRGVGSSGNTIYF.

This clonotype was seen at least ten times. V and J are TRBV3-1 and TRBJ2-3; TRBD2 might be the D (5 bases). V was pared by 1 base and J by 4 bases, with 12 bases between. Germline V gene lookup returns CDR1 LGHDT and CDR2 YNNKEL (reference sequence). There are 15 residues in the CDR3. CDR3 amino acids: CASSQVFGMADTQYF. The CDR3 region has the DNA TGTGCCAGCAGCCAAGTGTTCGGGATGGCAGATACGCAGTATTTT.

Ten or more counts support this clonotype. The rearrangement uses TRBV5-1 and TRBJ2-2; D gene uncertain. The CDR3 spans 15 residues. Germline values: CDR1 SGHRS, CDR2 YFSETQ. The V end was cut by 0 bases, the J end by 3 bases, with 9 bases between. The CDR3 DNA follows: TGCGCCAGCAGCTTGGCTAGAGCCTACACCGGGGAGCTGTTTTTT. Its translation: CASSLARAYTGELFF.

V gene TRBV19 combines with J gene TRBJ2-1; TRBD2 matches at 11 bases. Germline V lookup: CDR1 LNHDA, CDR2 SQIVND (reference sequence). With 4 bases clipped from V and 8 bases from J, the junction kept 13 bases outside the gene matches. CDR3 length: 17 amino acids. CDR3: CASSTRTGTSGAHEQFF. In nucleotides, the CDR3 is TGTGCCAGTAGTACCCGAACCGGGACTAGCGGAGCCCATGAGCAGTTCTTC.

This clonotype came up many times. This chain connects TRBV27 to TRBJ1-2; D not certain. Trimming stripped 3 bases from V and 2 bases from J, with 7 bases between. Germline V gene sequence: CDR1 MNHEY, CDR2 SMNVEV (reference sequence). CDR3 size: 13 residues. This CDR3 is CASSFSANYGYTF. The CDR3 bases are TGTGCCAGCAGTTTTTCAGCCAACTATGGCTACACCTTC.

This clonotype has at least ten counts. The rearrangement links TRBV6-1 to TRBJ2-7, with a weak D call TRBD1 (5 bases). Germline V CDR1 and CDR2: MNHNS, SASEGT. The V end lost 0 bases, the J end lost 4 bases, and 13 bases lay between the germline ends. CDR3 size: 15 residues. CDR3 protein: CASSEATAGKYEQYF. DNA for the CDR3: TGTGCCAGCAGTGAAGCAACGGCAGGGAAGTACGAGCAGTACTTC.

This clonotype was seen many times. V is TRBV2 and J is TRBJ2-5, with 16 bases identical to TRBD2. J was trimmed by 2 bases and V by 6 bases; bases with no gene match: 3. CDR1 and CDR2 (germline): SNHLY, FYNNEI. The CDR3 covers 16 residues. CDR3 amino acids: CASSGTSGRAQETQYF. The CDR3 coding sequence is TGTGCCAGCAGCGGGACTAGCGGGAGGGCACAAGAGACCCAGTACTTC. The full variable domain, in which reference TRBV2 and TRBJ2-5 provide the parts outside the CDR3, is EPEVTQTPSHQVTQMGQEVILRCVPISNHLYFYWYRQILGQKVEFLVSFYNNEISEKSEIFDDQFSVERPDGSNFTLKIRSTKLEDSAMYFCASSGTSGRAQETQYFGPGTRLLVL.

As to this clonotype: A much larger clone sits a single nucleotide away, making a read error possible. The chain uses TRBV4-1 and TRBJ1-1; 8 nucleotides match TRBD1. V lost 3 bases to trimming and J lost 4 bases; unmatched junction nucleotides: 1. Germline V CDR1 and CDR2: MGHRA, YSYEKL. There are 13 residues in the CDR3. In DNA, the CDR3 is TGCGCCAGCAGCCAGACAGGGGTCACTGAAGCTTTCTTT. This gives the protein CASSQTGVTEAFF.

The CDR3 here is CASRGGLARPNTGELFF. The CDR3 bases are TGTGCCAGTAGGGGGGGGCTAGCGAGGCCGAACACCGGGGAGCTGTTTTTT. The genes are TRBV19 and TRBJ2-2, with a weak D call TRBD2 (7 bases). From germline, CDR1 is LNHDA and CDR2 SQIVND (reference sequence). V was pared by 6 bases and J by 0 bases, with 17 bases between. The CDR3 is made up of 17 amino acids.

This clonotype was detected only a few times. This sequence joins TRBV15 and TRBJ2-7; D uncertain. The V end was cut by 1 base, the J end by 4 bases, with 11 bases between. Germline V gene data show CDR1 as LNHNV and CDR2 as YYDKDF (reference sequence). The length of the CDR3 is 14 residues. For the CDR3, the DNA is TGTGCCACCAGCAGAGGTCGGCCAGCTTACGAGCAGTACTTC. It encodes CATSRGRPAYEQYF.

This clonotype was seen repeatedly, ten times or more. The chain combines TRBV12-5 with TRBJ2-3; TRBD2 agrees at 9 bases. The CDR3 sequence is 13 residues long. Germline trimming cut 5 bases from V and 4 bases from J; bases unmatched to any gene: 1. CDR1 is LGHNT, CDR2 FRNRAP, per germline. The CDR3 DNA sequence: TGTGCTAGTGGTCTAGCGGGACCAGATACGCAGTATTTT. Its protein is CASGLAGPDTQYF.

In this sample, this clonotype turned up many times. The J gene is TRBJ1-1, the V gene TRBV6-1; a weak D match, TRBD1 (5 bases). In germline, CDR1 is MNHNS, CDR2 SASEGT. The CDR3 is 17 residues long. V shed 6 bases and J shed 0 bases, with 20 bases lying between them. The CDR3 DNA sequence: TGTGCCAGCAGGGAGACCACAGGTACGGGGATGAACACTGAAGCTTTCTTT. The encoded protein is CASRETTGTGMNTEAFF.

This clonotype was counted ten times or more. The chain is built from TRBV12-3 or TRBV12-4 and TRBJ2-1; 11 bases match TRBD2. The J segment lost 2 bases and the V segment lost 5 bases, leaving 8 bases of the junction unmatched. The CDR3 has 17 residues. The chain's CDR3 is CASSLSPLAGAYNEQFF. Written as DNA, the CDR3 is TGTGCCAGCAGTCTCTCACCACTAGCGGGAGCCTACAATGAGCAGTTCTTC.

The sample holds many counts of this clonotype. V is TRBV20-1 and J is TRBJ2-3, with TRBD2 matching over 8 bases. J lost 5 bases, V lost 6 bases, and 10 bases had no gene match. Germline V gene data show CDR1 as DFQATT and CDR2 as SNEGSKA (reference sequence). CDR3 length: 14 residues. CDR3 nucleotide sequence: TGCAGTGCCCCCACGAGCGGGAGAGGAGATACGCAGTATTTT. Translation: CSAPTSGRGDTQYF.

This clonotype has a count of ten or more. This chain joins TRBV11-2 and TRBJ2-3; weak D call: TRBD2 (6 bases). Germline V gene data show CDR1 as SGHAT and CDR2 as FQNNGV. The V gene lost 0 bases and the J gene lost 4 bases, with 11 bases spanning the gap. The length of the CDR3 is 15 residues. Written as DNA, the CDR3 is TGTGCCAGCAGCTTAGAGGACTATGGGTCAGATACGCAGTATTTT. Encoded protein: CASSLEDYGSDTQYF.

This clonotype was seen at least ten times. V gene TRBV7-8 combines with J gene TRBJ1-2; possibly TRBD1 for D (5 bases). Trimming left V 1 base short and J 0 bases short, with 12 bases between. The CDR3 covers 16 residues. Germline loops: CDR1 SGHVS, CDR2 FQNEAQ. CDR3 DNA sequence: TGTGCCAGCAGCTTAGGAAGGGGCGGAGCTAACTATGGCTACACCTTC. This gives the protein CASSLGRGGANYGYTF.

With regard to this clonotype: Compared with germline, one end of the junction differs, possibly owing to a read error. The chain joins TRBV28 to TRBJ1-1; possible D gene TRBD1, 5 bases. Germline V gives CDR1 MDHEN, CDR2 SYDVKM. The CDR3 contains 15 residues. The DNA of the CDR3 is TGTGCCAACAGTCCCCTGCAGGGTATGAACACTGAAGCTTTCTTT. Amino acids: CANSPLQGMNTEAFF.

Ten or more counts support this clonotype. J is TRBJ2-1 and V is TRBV7-9; D remains unclear. V lost 1 base and J 9 bases, leaving 10 bases between the germline ends. CDR3 length equals 13 residues. Germline CDR1 reads SEHNR; CDR2 reads FQNEAQ (reference sequence). The CDR3 loop reads CASSLDPRSEQFF. The DNA for the CDR3 is TGTGCCAGCAGCTTAGACCCTAGAAGTGAGCAGTTCTTC.

There are many counts of this clonotype. The CDR3, as DNA: TGTGCCACCAGTGATTTCAACGGGAGGGATGCCCTGGCAGATACGCAGTATTTT. It translates to CATSDFNGRDALADTQYF. This sequence joins TRBV24-1 and TRBJ2-3; 8 positions agree with TRBD2. Germline CDR1 and CDR2: KGHDR and SFDVKD. The V segment lost 1 base and the J segment 4 bases; nucleotides outside the gene matches: 12. The CDR3 totals 18 residues.

The rearrangement uses TRBV6-1 and TRBJ2-1; 7 positions match TRBD2. Germline V lookup: CDR1 MNHNS, CDR2 SASEGT. CDR3 length: 15 residues. With V trimmed by 1 base and J by 0 bases, 0 bases remained unmatched. The DNA for the CDR3 is TGTGCCAGCAGTGAAGAGCGGGACTCCTACAATGAGCAGTTCTTC. Protein sequence: CASSEERDSYNEQFF.

V gene TRBV11-3 combines with J gene TRBJ1-2; D may be TRBD1 (5 bases). Trimming shortened V by 0 bases and J by 2 bases, and 10 bases separated the two germline ends. This CDR3 region has 15 residues. Germline loops: CDR1 SGHNT, CDR2 YENEEA. The CDR3 region has the DNA TGTGCCAGCAGCTTAGAGGGGGACTTGAACTATGGCTACACCTTC. As protein: CASSLEGDLNYGYTF.

In its sample, this clonotype was seen many times. The chain couples TRBV20-1 to TRBJ2-1; 8 bases align to TRBD2. V shed 5 bases, J shed 3 bases, and the junction held 6 bases outside the gene matches. The CDR3 totals 14 residues. Looked up from germline, CDR1 is DFQATT and CDR2 is SNEGSKA (reference sequence). CDR3: CSAPSAGGYNEQFF. The CDR3, as DNA: TGCAGTGCTCCATCTGCGGGAGGCTACAATGAGCAGTTCTTC.

This clonotype was detected ten times or more. V and J are TRBV20-1 and TRBJ1-6; D ambiguous. In germline, CDR1 is DFQATT, CDR2 SNEGSKA (reference sequence). Trimming took 0 bases from V and 5 from J, leaving 5 bases between them. This CDR3 region has 13 residues. CDR3 protein: CSARDTNNSPLHF. The DNA of the CDR3 is TGCAGTGCTAGAGATACGAATAATTCACCCCTCCACTTT.

The chain recombines TRBV7-3 with TRBJ2-1; 9 bases agree with TRBD1. The CDR3 is made up of 16 amino acids. After removal of 5 bases from V and 6 bases from J, the junction contained 11 bases not matched to a gene. The germline CDR1 and CDR2 sequences are SGHTA and FQGTGA. CDR3 protein: CASSLRPGTGLNEQFF. The DNA for the CDR3 is TGTGCCAGCAGCCTCCGTCCCGGGACAGGGCTCAATGAGCAGTTCTTC.

This chain connects TRBV9 to TRBJ2-5; TRBD1 is a possible D gene (5 bases). The CDR3 runs 15 residues. V was pared by 6 bases and J by 5 bases, with 20 bases between. Germline CDR1 and CDR2: SGDLS and YYNGEE. The DNA for the CDR3 is TGTGCCAGCAACTTAGACAGAACGCCTTCGGAGACCCAGTACTTC. This codes for CASNLDRTPSETQYF.

This clonotype was observed a few times. The V call is TRBV20-1, the J call TRBJ1-6, with a possible D match to TRBD1 (6 bases). The V gene lost 2 bases and the J gene lost 0 bases, with 11 bases spanning the gap. The CDR3 runs 16 residues. The germline V gene has CDR1 DFQATT and CDR2 SNEGSKA (reference sequence). The CDR3 region is CSARPDRSSYNSPLHF. CDR3 sequence (DNA): TGCAGTGCTAGACCCGACAGGAGCTCCTATAATTCACCCCTCCACTTT.